These T cell receptor beta chains were read from a single sample in a study of cytomegalovirus exposure and HLA in healthy donors. TCRdb's table, derived via immunoSEQ multiplex PCR, lists solely in-frame clones and lacks some. This sample has approximately 170,000 clones; approximately 79% occur once, and the top ten carry roughly 2%. Sequenced material: PBMCs. These receptors came from a human donor in good health. Both conserved end residues are trimmed from each CDR3. The size entry is marked missing in some rows and otherwise reads once, few, many or a size class.

v_call: TRBV21-1; j_call: TRBJ1-2; clone_size: once; cdr3_aa: ASSNSKEQGAHYGYT
v_call: TRBV27; j_call: TRBJ2-2; clone_size: .; cdr3_aa: ASSWGDTNTGELF
v_call: TRBV5-4; j_call: TRBJ1-1; clone_size: few; cdr3_aa: ASSSRTGANTEAF
v_call: TRBV7-8; j_call: TRBJ2-1; clone_size: .; cdr3_aa: ASSLLNRGGEQF
v_call: TRBV28; j_call: TRBJ1-5; clone_size: .; cdr3_aa: ASSLWTNSNQPQH
v_call: TRBV13; j_call: TRBJ1-2; clone_size: .; cdr3_aa: ASSLTGNGYT
v_call: TRBV10-3; j_call: TRBJ1-2; clone_size: .; cdr3_aa: AISEAEWTEIYGYT
v_call: TRBV6-1; j_call: TRBJ2-1; clone_size: .; cdr3_aa: ASSEAGGSGEQF
v_call: TRBV7-8; j_call: TRBJ1-2; clone_size: .; cdr3_aa: ASSPTGTDYGYT
v_call: TRBV2; j_call: TRBJ1-5; clone_size: .; cdr3_aa: ASTLGGGQPQH
v_call: TRBV5-6; j_call: TRBJ2-7; clone_size: .; cdr3_aa: ASSGSRSYEQY
v_call: TRBV9; j_call: TRBJ2-2; clone_size: .; cdr3_aa: ASSVGDSLITGELF
v_call: TRBV19; j_call: TRBJ1-2; clone_size: .; cdr3_aa: ASSNPRGEGYGYT
v_call: TRBV27; j_call: TRBJ2-7; clone_size: .; cdr3_aa: ASSFRAAPGQGRAEQY
v_call: TRBV7-2; j_call: TRBJ1-4; clone_size: .; cdr3_aa: ASSRGFNEKLF
v_call: TRBV9; j_call: TRBJ1-2; clone_size: .; cdr3_aa: ASSPQGGVDYGYT
v_call: TRBV4-3; j_call: TRBJ2-1; clone_size: few; cdr3_aa: ASSLGLAGGTYYEQF
v_call: TRBV4-1; j_call: TRBJ2-4; clone_size: .; cdr3_aa: ASSREGSGVMGFQY
v_call: TRBV5-1; j_call: TRBJ2-3; clone_size: .; cdr3_aa: ASSSLTGDSIDTQY
v_call: TRBV13; j_call: TRBJ1-1; clone_size: .; cdr3_aa: ASSPWTGEGYSNTEAF
v_call: TRBV7-2; j_call: TRBJ1-2; clone_size: .; cdr3_aa: ASSLGGAGDYGYT
v_call: TRBV2; j_call: TRBJ1-6; clone_size: .; cdr3_aa: ATGYAMNSPLH